This T cell receptor beta chain was captured by sequencing in a study of cytomegalovirus exposure and HLA in healthy donors. Whole-study results and caveats: Per a prior analysis, the majority of TCR beta V segments were productive roughly 90% or roughly 30% of the time. Follow-up analysis later connected one missense variant in DCLRE1C with trimming of TCR beta V- and J-genes.

Germline V CDR1 and CDR2: SQVTM, ANQGSEA. This CDR3 is built from 12 residues. The V gene end was trimmed by 2 bases and the J gene end by 8 bases; junction bases not matched to a gene: 3. Points on this clone: Its target is unknown.

Both 60 Vbeta primers and 13 Jbeta primers went into the PCR. Repertoires were generated with immunoSEQ multiplex PCR, while TCRdb's copy carries only in-frame clones and drops some. The data contain approximately 280,000 clones, around 90% of them singletons. The genes are TRBV29-1 and TRBJ2-1; 7 nucleotides line up with TRBD1. The sequenced material came from PBMCs. The source of this sequence is a young woman in good health and CMV-seronegative. The CDR3 is CSVEKQGYEQFF. The CDR3 bases are TGCAGCGTTGAAAAACAGGGGTATGAGCAGTTCTTC.